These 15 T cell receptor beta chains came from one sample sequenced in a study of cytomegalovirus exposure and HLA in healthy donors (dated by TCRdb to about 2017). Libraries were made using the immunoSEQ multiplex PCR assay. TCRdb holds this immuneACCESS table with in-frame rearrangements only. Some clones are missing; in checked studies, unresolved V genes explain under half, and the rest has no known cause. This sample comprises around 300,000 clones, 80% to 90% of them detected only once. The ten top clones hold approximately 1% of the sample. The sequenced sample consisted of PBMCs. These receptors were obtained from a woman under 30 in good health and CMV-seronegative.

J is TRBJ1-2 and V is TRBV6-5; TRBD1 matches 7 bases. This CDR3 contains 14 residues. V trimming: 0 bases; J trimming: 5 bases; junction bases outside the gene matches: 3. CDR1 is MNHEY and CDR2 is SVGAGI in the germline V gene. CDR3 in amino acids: CASSYSKTGYGYTF. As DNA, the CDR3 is TGTGCCAGCAGTTACTCGAAGACAGGGTATGGCTACACCTTC.

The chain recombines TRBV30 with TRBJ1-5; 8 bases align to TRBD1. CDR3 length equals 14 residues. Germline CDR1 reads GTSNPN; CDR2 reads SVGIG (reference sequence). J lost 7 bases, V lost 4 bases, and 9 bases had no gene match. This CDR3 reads CAWTPPDRVQPQHF. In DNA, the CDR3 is TGTGCCTGGACTCCCCCGGACAGGGTCCAGCCCCAGCATTTT.

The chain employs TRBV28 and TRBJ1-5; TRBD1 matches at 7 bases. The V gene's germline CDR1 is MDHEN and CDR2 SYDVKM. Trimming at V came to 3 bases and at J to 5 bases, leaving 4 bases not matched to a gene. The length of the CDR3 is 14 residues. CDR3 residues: CASSFYRGYQPQHF. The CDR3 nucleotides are TGTGCCAGCAGTTTCTACAGGGGTTATCAGCCCCAGCATTTT. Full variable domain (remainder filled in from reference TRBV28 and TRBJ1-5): DVKVTQSSRYLVKRTGEKVFLECVQDMDHENMFWYRQDPGLGLRLIYFSYDVKMKEKGDIPEGYSVSREKKERFSLILESASTNQTSMYLCASSFYRGYQPQHFGDGTRLSIL.

The CDR3 spells CASSQAGLAGYYEQYF. CDR3 bases: TGCGCCAGCAGCCAGGCGGGACTAGCGGGATACTACGAGCAGTACTTC. This chain links TRBV4-1 with TRBJ2-7; 13 bases are shared with TRBD2. This CDR3 is 16 amino acids long. The V segment lost 3 bases and the J segment 3 bases; nucleotides outside the gene matches: 5. Germline CDR1 reads MGHRA; CDR2 reads YSYEKL.

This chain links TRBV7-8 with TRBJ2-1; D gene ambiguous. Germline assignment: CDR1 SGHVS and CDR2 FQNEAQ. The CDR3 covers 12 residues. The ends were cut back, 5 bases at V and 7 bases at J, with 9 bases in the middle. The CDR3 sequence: CASSLTSNEQFF. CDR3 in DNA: TGTGCCAGCAGCCTGACTTCGAATGAGCAGTTCTTC.

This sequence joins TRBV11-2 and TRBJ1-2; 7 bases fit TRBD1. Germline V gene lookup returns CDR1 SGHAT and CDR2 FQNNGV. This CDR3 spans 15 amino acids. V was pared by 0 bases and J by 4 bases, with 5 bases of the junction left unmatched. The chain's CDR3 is CASSLDLGTAYGYTF. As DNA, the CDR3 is TGTGCCAGCAGCTTAGATCTAGGGACAGCCTATGGCTACACCTTC.

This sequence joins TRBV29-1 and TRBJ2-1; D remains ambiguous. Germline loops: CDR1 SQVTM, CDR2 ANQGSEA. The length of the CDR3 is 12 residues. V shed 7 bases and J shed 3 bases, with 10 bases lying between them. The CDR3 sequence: CSAPRGYNEQFF. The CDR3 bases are TGCAGCGCCCCGAGAGGCTACAATGAGCAGTTCTTC.

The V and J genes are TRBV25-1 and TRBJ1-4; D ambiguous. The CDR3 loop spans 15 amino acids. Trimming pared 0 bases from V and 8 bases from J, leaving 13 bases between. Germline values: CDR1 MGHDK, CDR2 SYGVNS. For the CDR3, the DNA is TGTGCCAGCAGTGAATACGCCGGCCAGGCAGAAAAACTGTTTTTT. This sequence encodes CASSEYAGQAEKLFF.

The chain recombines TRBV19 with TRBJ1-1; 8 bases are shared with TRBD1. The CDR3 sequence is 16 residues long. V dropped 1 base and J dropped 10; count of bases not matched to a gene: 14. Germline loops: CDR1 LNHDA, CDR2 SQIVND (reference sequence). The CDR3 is CASSIGPGQVAPRAFF. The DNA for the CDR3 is TGTGCCAGTAGTATAGGCCCGGGACAGGTTGCGCCCAGAGCTTTCTTT.

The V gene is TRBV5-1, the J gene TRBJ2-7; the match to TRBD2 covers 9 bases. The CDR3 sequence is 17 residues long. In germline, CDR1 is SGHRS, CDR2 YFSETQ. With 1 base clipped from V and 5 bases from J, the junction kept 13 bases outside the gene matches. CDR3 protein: CASSLTVLAGGRNEQYF. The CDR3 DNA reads TGCGCCAGCAGCTTGACTGTACTCGCGGGGGGGCGAAACGAGCAGTACTTC.

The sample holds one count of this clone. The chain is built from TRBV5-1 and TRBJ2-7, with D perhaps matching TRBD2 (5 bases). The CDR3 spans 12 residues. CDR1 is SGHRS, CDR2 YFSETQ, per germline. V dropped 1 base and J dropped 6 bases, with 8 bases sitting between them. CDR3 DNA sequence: TGCGCCAGCAGCTTGTCTAGCCTCGAGCAGTACTTC. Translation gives CASSLSSLEQYF.

CDR3 sequence: CSAKHNTEAFF. CDR3 sequence (DNA): TGCAGTGCTAAGCATAACACTGAAGCTTTCTTT. The chain employs TRBV20-1 and TRBJ1-1; D gene unclear. The V end lost 4 bases, the J end lost 2 bases, and 5 bases lay between the germline ends. CDR1 and CDR2 (germline): DFQATT, SNEGSKA (reference sequence). The length of the CDR3 is 11 residues.

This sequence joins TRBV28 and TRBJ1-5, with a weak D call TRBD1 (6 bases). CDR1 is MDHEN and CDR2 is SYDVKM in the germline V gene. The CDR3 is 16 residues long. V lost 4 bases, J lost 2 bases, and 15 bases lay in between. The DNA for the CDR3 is TGTGCCAGCAGTTCAAACAGGGTTTACGGCAATCAGCCCCAGCATTTT. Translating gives CASSSNRVYGNQPQHF.

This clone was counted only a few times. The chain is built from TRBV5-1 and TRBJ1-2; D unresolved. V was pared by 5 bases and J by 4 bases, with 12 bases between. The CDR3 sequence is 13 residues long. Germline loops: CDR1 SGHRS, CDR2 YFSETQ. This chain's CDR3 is CASRGTAGYGYTF. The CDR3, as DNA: TGCGCCAGCAGGGGTACGGCAGGCTATGGCTACACCTTC.

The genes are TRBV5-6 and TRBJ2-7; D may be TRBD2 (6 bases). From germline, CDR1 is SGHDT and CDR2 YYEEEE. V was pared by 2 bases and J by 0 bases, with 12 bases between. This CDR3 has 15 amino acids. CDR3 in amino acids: CASSFGTFSSYEQYF. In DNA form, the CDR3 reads TGTGCCAGCAGCTTTGGGACTTTCAGCTCCTACGAGCAGTACTTC.